One and the same sample provided the 5 T cell receptor beta chains below, sequenced in a study of neurological immune-mediated disorders. Each CDR3 protein is one row after TCRdb ran MiXCR on the 5' RACE reads. Here the sample spans approximately 27,000 distinct CDR3 sequences, around 25% being singletons. The sequencing sample was made of CD4+ T cells from blood. The receptors come from a man aged 45-65 years with HTLV-1-associated myelopathy (HAM/TSP).

Judged by abundance, this clonotype is medium-sized. V usage is TRBV4-1 and J usage is TRBJ2-5, with 7 bases fitting TRBD1. The V segment lost 4 bases and the J segment 5 bases; nucleotides outside the gene matches: 7. The CDR3 length is 14 residues. Germline lookup yields CDR1 MGHRA and CDR2 YSYEKL. CDR3 sequence (DNA): TGCGCCAGCAGCCCAGGGACAGCAAGGGAGACCCAGTACTTC. Its translation is CASSPGTARETQYF.

In this sample, this clonotype turned up many times. The J gene is TRBJ1-1, the V gene TRBV5-8; perhaps TRBD1 as D (6 bases). The CDR3 loop spans 13 amino acids. V lost 0 bases to trimming and J lost 10 bases, with 13 bases between them. CDR1 SGHTS and CDR2 YDEGEE come from the germline V gene. The CDR3 nucleotides read TGTGCCAGCAGCTTGGAGAGGACAGAGATAGCTTTCTTT. It codes for CASSLERTEIAFF.

This clonotype was counted ten times or more. The chain joins TRBV29-1 to TRBJ2-2; TRBD1 agrees at 7 bases. The junction had 8 bases not matched to a gene; V was cut back by 4 bases and J by 6 bases. Germline loops: CDR1 SQVTM, CDR2 ANQGSEA. This CDR3 spans 14 amino acids. The CDR3: CSVVRGGASGELFF. DNA of the CDR3: TGCAGCGTTGTGAGAGGGGGCGCTTCCGGGGAGCTGTTTTTT.

The table lists this clonotype with many counts. The chain employs TRBV12-3 or TRBV12-4 and TRBJ1-4, with D maybe TRBD1 (5 bases). The CDR3 has 15 amino acids. Trimming stripped 2 bases from V and 8 bases from J, with 15 bases between. CDR3 protein: CASSLSGAGREKLFF. The DNA for the CDR3 is TGTGCCAGCAGTTTATCTGGGGCCGGGAGAGAAAAACTGTTTTTT.

There are many counts of this clonotype. The rearrangement links TRBV24-1 to TRBJ2-1, with 7 bases lining up with TRBD2. V dropped 4 bases and J dropped 9; count of bases not matched to a gene: 17. The CDR3 consists of 17 residues. Germline V gives CDR1 KGHDR, CDR2 SFDVKD. The CDR3 sequence is CATSESAGYGGSGEQFF. The CDR3 nucleotides are TGTGCCACCAGTGAGTCGGCGGGGTACGGCGGGAGCGGTGAGCAGTTCTTC.